What follows describes a single T cell receptor (beta chain). The antigen is not known. The data stem from a study of T cells expressing NK-cell markers. Across the study: Among the eight sequenced donors, seven tested HCMV-seropositive and one tested seronegative.

Study conclusions and caveats: Whether the expanded NKG2C+ T cell clones recognized HCMV remained unclear.

TCRdb reprocessed the 5' RACE reads and keeps a single row for each CDR3 protein, giving no DNA. This repertoire includes around 380,000 distinct CDR3 sequences. The material sequenced was blood T cells: a sorted CD56 or NKG2C T cell subset, CD4+ or CD8+ T cells, or bulk PBMC T cells (not recorded which). The TCR comes from a woman aged 50 to 60 in good health.

CDR3 in amino acids: CSAITLGIYNQPQHF. This sequence joins TRBV20-1 and TRBJ1-5; the TCRdb call, TRBD1, lacks DNA for checking. Germline V gives CDR1 DFQATT, CDR2 SNEGSKA (reference sequence). The CDR3 is made up of 15 amino acids.